This entry lists 19 T cell receptor beta chains sequenced from one sample in a study of cytomegalovirus exposure and HLA in healthy donors (dated by TCRdb to between 2016 and 2019). Library generation was performed with the immunoSEQ multiplex PCR assay. A mixture of 60 forward primers for TCR Vbeta segments and 13 reverse primers for TCR Jbeta segments was used in the multiplex PCR. TCRdb took this table from immuneACCESS and kept in-frame rearrangements with V and J called. Such tables lack part of the clones; where checked against another copy, unresolved V genes explain under half of the gap, and the rest is unexplained. The sample includes around 120,000 clones, with around 72% observed a single time. Roughly 8.2% of the sample goes to the ten largest clones. The specimen was PBMCs. The source of these receptors is a woman between 40 and 50 years old in good health and CMV-seropositive.

The chain uses TRBV19 and TRBJ1-5, with TRBD1 as a possible D gene (6 bases). CDR1 and CDR2 (germline): LNHDA, SQIVND (reference sequence). CDR3 length: 13 amino acids. V lost 6 bases to trimming and J lost 5 bases, with 11 bases between them. In DNA, the CDR3 is TGTGCCAGTAGGACCACAGGGTATCAGCCCCAGCATTTT. This codes for CASRTTGYQPQHF.

The chain employs TRBV7-2 and TRBJ1-1, with a possible D match to TRBD1 (5 bases). The CDR3 contains 14 residues. V was cut by 3 bases and J by 6 bases, with 14 bases left in between. CDR1 and CDR2 (germline): SGHTA, FQGNSA. DNA of the CDR3: TGTGCCAGCAGCTTGGGCAGGACAACTGCTGAAGCTTTCTTT. Protein sequence: CASSLGRTTAEAFF.

The rearrangement joins TRBV13 to TRBJ2-7; 7 bases fit TRBD1. CDR1 is PRHDT and CDR2 is FYEKMQ in the germline V gene (reference sequence). CDR3 size: 14 residues. Unmatched junction bases numbered 6, after V lost 5 bases and J lost 2 bases. The CDR3 sequence is CASSQGQTAYEQYF. The DNA of the CDR3 is TGTGCCAGCAGCCAGGGACAGACCGCCTACGAGCAGTACTTC.

V usage is TRBV6-4 and J usage is TRBJ1-2, with D perhaps TRBD1 (5 bases). The V gene's germline CDR1 is MRHNA and CDR2 SNTAGT. There are 13 residues in the CDR3. Trimming cost V 6 bases and J 1 base, with 9 bases left between them. The DNA of the CDR3 is TGTGCCAGCAGGGACCAGGGTAACTATGGCTACACCTTC. Encoded protein: CASRDQGNYGYTF.

There are a few counts of this clone. The chain joins TRBV4-3 to TRBJ1-1; D is possibly TRBD1 (5 bases). This CDR3 has 15 amino acids. V lost 2 bases and J 0 bases, leaving 10 bases between the germline ends. CDR1 is LGHNA and CDR2 is YSLEER in the germline V gene. This CDR3 is CASSQFQGLNTEAFF. CDR3 coding DNA: TGCGCCAGCAGCCAATTTCAGGGTCTGAACACTGAAGCTTTCTTT.

The chain links TRBV11-3 to TRBJ2-7; D perhaps matches TRBD1 (5 bases). The CDR3 contains 19 residues. Germline values: CDR1 SGHNT, CDR2 YENEEA. Trimming removed 2 bases from V and 3 bases from J, with 26 bases in between. The CDR3 region has the DNA TGTGCCAGCAGCTTACACAGGTTGACAACAGTTGGGCCCAACTACGAGCAGTACTTC. Translated: CASSLHRLTTVGPNYEQYF.

This rearrangement joins TRBV7-9 to TRBJ1-2; the match to TRBD1 covers 7 bases. The CDR3 length is 13 residues. V lost 1 base, J lost 10 bases, and 6 bases stayed unmatched. Germline V CDR1 and CDR2: SEHNR, FQNEAQ (reference sequence). The CDR3, as DNA: TGTGCCAGCAGCTTAGATGGAGGGGGCCTCTACACCTTC. This gives the protein CASSLDGGGLYTF.

The rearrangement joins TRBV2 to TRBJ1-1; 7 bases match TRBD1. With 4 bases clipped from V and 1 base from J, the junction kept 6 bases outside the gene matches. This CDR3 comprises 15 residues. The germline CDR1 and CDR2 sequences are SNHLY and FYNNEI. The CDR3 is CASSAWTGQNTEAFF. Here the CDR3 DNA reads TGTGCCAGCAGTGCTTGGACAGGTCAGAACACTGAAGCTTTCTTT.

The chain recombines TRBV6-1 with TRBJ1-1, with D tentatively TRBD1 (6 bases). Per germline, CDR1 MNHNS and CDR2 SASEGT. Deletions cut 1 base from V and 5 bases from J, with 11 bases between. This CDR3 region has 14 residues. CDR3: CASSEEGGGTEAFF. The DNA of the CDR3 is TGTGCCAGCAGTGAAGAGGGAGGGGGTACTGAAGCTTTCTTT.

There are a few counts of this clone. This chain connects TRBV19 to TRBJ1-5; TRBD1 is a possible D gene (5 bases). Germline-derived CDR1 and CDR2 are LNHDA and SQIVND (reference sequence). The CDR3 spans 14 residues. Between the trimmed V and J ends, which lost 5 bases and 0 bases, there was a span of 8 bases. The CDR3 bases are TGTGCCAGTAGTGAGACAGTTAGCAATCAGCCCCAGCATTTT. This translates into CASSETVSNQPQHF.

This chain joins TRBV10-3 and TRBJ1-2; tentative D call: TRBD1 (5 bases). Per germline, CDR1 ENHRY and CDR2 SYGVKD. The CDR3 is 16 amino acids. V lost 3 bases to trimming and J lost 3 bases, with 17 bases between them. The CDR3 bases are TGTGCCATCAGTGACCTTCGCGGGAGGGGAGACTATGGCTACACCTTC. Its translation is CAISDLRGRGDYGYTF.

This clone was seen a few times. This chain uses TRBV5-3 with TRBJ2-5; no firm D call. TRBV5-3 is an ORF for which the function is uncertain. The CDR3 spans 9 residues. Between the trimmed V and J ends, which lost 7 bases and 5 bases, there was a span of 3 bases. CDR3 DNA sequence: TGTGCCAGAGAGGAGACCCAGTACTTC. This translates into CAREETQYF.

The V call is TRBV6-6, the J call TRBJ2-7; the match to TRBD1 covers 9 bases. Germline lookup yields CDR1 MNHNY and CDR2 SVGAGI (reference sequence). Unmatched junction bases numbered 6, after V lost 2 bases and J lost 7 bases. The CDR3 totals 14 residues. CDR3 nucleotides: TGTGCCAGCAGTTACCGGGACAGGGTGAGGGAGCAGTACTTC. Its translation is CASSYRDRVREQYF.

This rearrangement joins TRBV6-5 to TRBJ2-3; the match to TRBD2 covers 7 bases. Trimming took 0 bases from V and 6 from J; bases not matched to a gene: 0. Germline loops: CDR1 MNHEY, CDR2 SVGAGI. The CDR3 runs to 13 residues. The CDR3 reads CASSYSGRDTQYF. The DNA of the CDR3 is TGTGCCAGCAGTTACTCCGGGAGGGATACGCAGTATTTT.

The chain couples TRBV11-2 to TRBJ2-3; D uncertain. CDR3 length equals 14 residues. Per germline, CDR1 SGHAT and CDR2 FQNNGV. Trimming shortened V by 3 bases and J by 0 bases, and 7 bases separated the two germline ends. CDR3 protein: CASSFARSTDTQYF. The CDR3 DNA is TGTGCCAGCAGCTTTGCCAGAAGCACAGATACGCAGTATTTT.

The rearrangement uses TRBV2 and TRBJ1-2; D is undetermined. The germline CDR1 and CDR2 sequences are SNHLY and FYNNEI. The germline V and J ends were trimmed by 10 bases and 0 bases, with 24 bases remaining between them. CDR3 length: 17 residues. CDR3 in amino acids: CATTGGRSRAANYGYTF. The CDR3 nucleotides are TGTGCCACCACGGGTGGCAGGAGCCGAGCGGCTAACTATGGCTACACCTTC.

This chain uses TRBV6-5 with TRBJ2-3; TRBD2 might be the D (6 bases). CDR3 length: 12 residues. Germline V gives CDR1 MNHEY, CDR2 SVGAGI. V was cut by 8 bases and J by 1 base, with 7 bases left in between. Here the CDR3 DNA reads TGTGCCAGCTGGAGGGGCACAGATACGCAGTATTTT. Translated, it gives CASWRGTDTQYF.

The table lists this clone with a count of one. The CDR3 protein is CSVAAGGGNTEAFF. In DNA form, the CDR3 reads TGCAGCGTCGCAGCAGGGGGCGGGAACACTGAAGCTTTCTTT. V is TRBV29-1 and J is TRBJ1-1, with TRBD1 identical over 8 bases. The junction had 7 bases not matched to a gene; V was cut back by 6 bases and J by 1 base. CDR1 and CDR2 (germline): SQVTM, ANQGSEA. The CDR3 is made up of 14 amino acids. Looking up the rest from reference TRBV29-1 and TRBJ1-1 gives the full variable domain: SAVISQKPSRDICQRGTSLTIQCQVDSQVTMMFWYRQQPGQSLTLIATANQGSEATYESGFVIDKFPISRPNLTFSTLTVSNMSPEDSSIYLCSVAAGGGNTEAFFGQGTRLTVV.

This chain links TRBV29-1 with TRBJ1-2, with no clear D. V was cut by 5 bases and J by 7 bases, with 8 bases left in between. There are 10 residues in the CDR3. Looked up from germline, CDR1 is SQVTM and CDR2 is ANQGSEA. CDR3 sequence: CSVKAGGYTF. DNA of the CDR3: TGCAGCGTTAAAGCAGGTGGCTACACCTTC.